The 14 T cell receptor beta chains reported below all come from one sample, sequenced in a study of T-cell memory formation after mild COVID-19 (dated by TCRdb to the early 2020s). Preparation of the library involved 5' RACE. TCRdb names Illumina NovaSeq 6000 as the instrument used. TCRdb ran its own pipeline on the public reads, namely fastp trimming at Q25 and MiXCR clone calling, and kept in-frame beta chains. Rows are unified per CDR3 protein, each entry keeping the most common DNA and genes. The sample contains about 190,000 distinct CDR3 sequences, roughly 18% of them found a single time. The ten top clones hold 2.4% of the sample. The sequenced sample consisted of PBMCs or a T cell subset sorted from them (not recorded which). The receptors originated from an adult woman who had mild COVID-19 (a few samples of this study predate the infection). The sample titles of this study are shuffled in the database, so cell type and time point are left out; the donor was told from shared clones.

The sample holds a few counts of this clonotype. The chain couples TRBV5-1 to TRBJ1-2; weak D call: TRBD1 (5 bases). The CDR3 sequence is 16 residues long. The germline V gene has CDR1 SGHRS and CDR2 YFSETQ. Deletions cut 4 bases from V and 10 bases from J, with 26 bases between. The CDR3 here is CASSRGTAEGSAHYTF. The CDR3 DNA follows: TGCGCCAGCAGCCGAGGGACCGCGGAGGGATCTGCTCACTACACCTTC.

The rearrangement uses TRBV7-3 and TRBJ2-1, with D uncertain. This CDR3 region has 15 residues. The V and J ends lost 2 bases and 0 bases respectively, with 8 bases between them. Germline CDR1 reads SGHTA; CDR2 reads FQGTGA. CDR3 nucleotide sequence: TGTGCCAGCAGCTTATTGGGCAGCTCCTACAATGAGCAGTTCTTC. It encodes CASSLLGSSYNEQFF.

This clonotype was recorded a few times. The rearrangement joins TRBV5-1 to TRBJ2-2; 8 bases fit TRBD2. The J segment lost 3 bases and the V segment lost 3 bases, leaving 7 bases of the junction unmatched. The CDR3 spans 16 residues. CDR1 and CDR2 (germline): SGHRS, YFSETQ. The CDR3, as DNA: TGCGCCAGCAGCTCGGGAGGGGGAGGAGACACCGGGGAGCTGTTTTTT. Its protein is CASSSGGGGDTGELFF.

The chain joins TRBV11-1 to TRBJ2-4; 9 bases are a match to TRBD2. Per the germline V gene, CDR1 is SGHAT and CDR2 is FQDESV (reference sequence). The CDR3 extends over 14 amino acids. V lost 2 bases and J lost 7; bases outside the gene matches: 3. The CDR3 nucleotides are TGTGCCAGCAGCTTAAGCGGGGGGAGGAACATTCAGTACTTC. The encoded protein is CASSLSGGRNIQYF.

This sequence joins TRBV5-5 and TRBJ2-1; D call uncertain. The CDR3 is made up of 14 amino acids. CDR1 is SGHKS, CDR2 YYEKEE, per germline (reference sequence). Trimming pared 1 base from V and 7 bases from J, leaving 12 bases between. CDR3 residues: CASSLLVALNEQFF. DNA of the CDR3: TGTGCCAGCAGCTTGTTAGTAGCATTGAATGAGCAGTTCTTC.

The chain has TRBV7-8 and TRBJ1-1, with 9 bases that match TRBD1. The CDR3 runs to 13 residues. The trim removed 4 bases at V and 6 bases at J, leaving 3 bases unmatched. CDR1 is SGHVS, CDR2 FQNEAQ, per germline. The CDR3 protein is CASSSWTGAEAFF. CDR3 in DNA: TGTGCCAGCAGCTCGTGGACAGGGGCTGAAGCTTTCTTT.

The V gene is TRBV5-1, the J gene TRBJ2-1; D may be TRBD1 (7 bases). V gave up 5 bases and J gave up 5 bases, with 17 bases separating them. The germline CDR1 and CDR2 sequences are SGHRS and YFSETQ. CDR3 length: 15 residues. The CDR3 DNA reads TGCGCCAGCAGGGAGGGGACAGTCAGGGACAATGAGCAGTTCTTC. Translation gives CASREGTVRDNEQFF.

This clonotype was detected only a few times. V gene TRBV12-3 or TRBV12-4 combines with J gene TRBJ1-2; D gene ambiguous. Trimming cost V 1 base and J 8 bases, with 14 bases left between them. The CDR3 loop spans 14 amino acids. DNA for the CDR3: TGTGCCAGCAGTTTAGATCCAGGAACTGGGGGCTACACCTTC. Translated, it gives CASSLDPGTGGYTF.

The chain links TRBV2 to TRBJ2-7, with D hard to call. The CDR3 has 11 residues. Trimming took off 5 bases at V and 8 bases at J, with 10 bases between the two ends. The germline gives CDR1 SNHLY, CDR2 FYNNEI. The CDR3: CASSTRIQQYF. CDR3 sequence (DNA): TGTGCCAGCAGTACCCGCATACAGCAGTACTTC. The full variable domain, completed using reference TRBV2 and TRBJ2-7, is EPEVTQTPSHQVTQMGQEVILRCVPISNHLYFYWYRQILGQKVEFLVSFYNNEISEKSEIFDDQFSVERPDGSNFTLKIRSTKLEDSAMYFCASSTRIQQYFGPGTRLTVT.

The rearrangement uses TRBV10-3 and TRBJ2-3, with D possibly TRBD2 on 5 matching bases. This CDR3 is built from 15 residues. Germline V CDR1 and CDR2: ENHRY, SYGVKD. V was pared by 2 bases and J by 1 base, with 10 bases between. The CDR3 DNA reads TGTGCCATCAGTGAGCTCCGGGGAGGCACAGATACGCAGTATTTT. It codes for CAISELRGGTDTQYF.

The chain carries TRBV12-3 or TRBV12-4 and TRBJ1-6, with unresolved D. This CDR3 is 15 amino acids long. V gave up 3 bases and J gave up 0 bases, with 6 bases separating them. The CDR3 bases are TGTGCCAGCAGTTTTCGTAGCTCCTATAATTCACCCCTCCACTTT. This sequence encodes CASSFRSSYNSPLHF.

The V gene is TRBV4-1, the J gene TRBJ1-1; D might be TRBD1 (5 bases). Deletions cut 1 base from V and 8 bases from J, with 17 bases between. The CDR3 sequence is 15 residues long. In germline, CDR1 is MGHRA, CDR2 YSYEKL. CDR3 nucleotide sequence: TGCGCCAGCAGCCAAGCGGGGCCCCCTACCCCCGAAGCTTTCTTT. Protein: CASSQAGPPTPEAFF.

The chain recombines TRBV5-1 with TRBJ1-1; the D is unclear. The CDR3 sequence is 14 residues long. The ends were cut back, 0 bases at V and 5 bases at J, with 11 bases in the middle. Germline V gene lookup returns CDR1 SGHRS and CDR2 YFSETQ. As DNA, the CDR3 is TGCGCCAGCAGCTTGGATGGGGTTGGGACTGAAGCTTTCTTT. This sequence encodes CASSLDGVGTEAFF.

This clonotype was seen at least ten times. The chain couples TRBV7-9 to TRBJ1-1; D is ambiguous. V lost 5 bases, J lost 5 bases, and 9 bases lay in between. This CDR3 contains 12 residues. The germline V gene has CDR1 SEHNR and CDR2 FQNEAQ (reference sequence). CDR3 sequence (DNA): TGTGCCAGCAGCCGCGGTGGGACTGAAGCTTTCTTT. Translation: CASSRGGTEAFF.